This T cell receptor (beta chain) originates from a study of blood T cell repertoires in COVID-19. Study-wide context: T cells, B-cell-depleted T cells, or PBMCs provided the cDNA or gDNA that served as material.

Per the original methods: Estimation of nucleated cell counts was performed using reference gene primer amplification. The table came from immunoSEQ multiplex PCR; TCRdb's copy has only in-frame clones and leaves some out. The D gene and trimming were derived from the DNA, and the V and J assignments and clone size from that table. The sample has 55,000 to 65,000 clones, about 91% seen once. From germline, CDR1 is LNHDA and CDR2 SQIVND (reference sequence). The ends were cut back, 6 bases at V and 1 base at J, with 23 bases in the middle. The CDR3 length is 18 residues. This clone showed up just once.

The clonotype was recovered from a woman aged 60-75 years with COVID-19, enrolled during active disease. V gene TRBV19 combines with J gene TRBJ2-3; possible D gene TRBD1, 6 bases. Sequencing input: peripheral blood. The CDR3 bases are TGTGCCAGTAGGACCGGCCAGGCAGGGGAGAGGGGCACAGATACGCAGTATTTT. It yields the protein CASRTGQAGERGTDTQYF.